This T cell receptor (beta chain) appears in the sequencing data of a study of T cell repertoires in cytomegalovirus infection. One entry per CDR3 protein results from TCRdb running MiXCR on the reads. The repertoire holds some 280,000 distinct CDR3 sequences, about an eighth seen once, with around 9.5% in the top ten. This CDR3 is built from 16 residues. V lost 3 bases and J lost 8, with 18 bases in between. Germline V CDR1 and CDR2: SGDLS, YYNGEE. Sample: PBMCs. V gene TRBV9 combines with J gene TRBJ1-6; D not certain. The TCR originated in a human donor in good health (CMV status not recorded). Some clones in this sample may be carry-over from other donors' samples. The CDR3 bases are TGTGCCAGCAGCGGTACCGGGCCAAGTAGGGATTCACCCCTCCACTTT. Protein: CASSGTGPSRDSPLHF. The full variable domain, in which reference TRBV9 and TRBJ1-6 provide the parts outside the CDR3, is DSGVTQTPKHLITATGQRVTLRCSPRSGDLSVYWYQQSLDQGLQFLIQYYNGEERAKGNILERFSAQQFPDLHSELNLSSLELGDSALYFCASSGTGPSRDSPLHFGNGTRLTVT.